The present TCR beta chain was sequenced within a study of blood T cells in healthy people across ages. Study-level points and caveats: In older individuals, TCR beta diversity per million T cells was lower, falling roughly linearly with age. The study could not conclusively compare naive and antigen-experienced cells, given its unsorted PBMCs. Long-lived donors carried more naive CD4+ cells and greater diversity than aged donors.

Regarding this clonotype: Its antigen is unidentified.

This CDR3 region has 15 residues. CDR1 and CDR2 (germline): MNHEY, SMNVEV (reference sequence). V gave up 7 bases and J gave up 5 bases; unmatched junction bases: 9. It was with a sample-barcoded 5' primer and a J-beta primer mix that a second PCR of roughly 6 to 11 cycles was run. Each of the cDNA molecules was tagged by a template-switch adaptor with 12 random nucleotides. TCRdb independently ran MiXCR on the 5' RACE reads; one entry per CDR3 protein. The table has around 970,000 distinct CDR3 sequences, 45% to 60% seen once; the top ten hold around a fifth. The sequenced material came from blood. This TCR derives from a woman aged 60-75 years in good health. This chain uses TRBV27 with TRBJ2-3; 10 nucleotides match TRBD2. CDR3: CASMGLAGVLDTQYF. The CDR3 DNA sequence: TGTGCCAGCATGGGTCTAGCGGGAGTGTTAGATACGCAGTATTTT.